The rows below give T cell receptor beta chains drawn from one sample of a study of beta chain features in type 1 diabetes. Clones were sequenced by immunoSEQ multiplex PCR, and TCRdb holds only the in-frame ones, with some missing. Of approximately 140,000 clones detected, 9% to 10% appear once; the ten largest clones hold approximately 0.69%. Sequenced input: central memory CD4+ T cells from blood. The receptors shown here come from a woman aged 40 to 49 in good health. The conserved cysteine and the conserved F or W are not part of the CDR3 here.

CDR3 length: 15
J gene: TRBJ2-3
V gene: TRBV5-1
CDR3 protein: ASSSSFSGGATDTQY

CDR3 length: 14
J gene: TRBJ2-1
V gene: TRBV19
CDR3 protein: ASSISGGSSYNEQF

CDR3 length: 12
J gene: TRBJ2-7
V gene: TRBV12-5
CDR3 protein: ASGRDRGSYEQY

CDR3 length: 14
J gene: TRBJ2-2
V gene: TRBV12-5
CDR3 protein: ASGSLAGINTGELF

CDR3 length: 12
J gene: TRBJ2-7
V gene: TRBV7-9
CDR3 protein: ASSSSGTSYEQY

CDR3 length: 14
J gene: TRBJ1-2
V gene: TRBV30
CDR3 protein: AWSRQLPLSNYGYT

CDR3 length: 12
J gene: TRBJ1-2
V gene: TRBV5-4
CDR3 protein: ASSPVQGGYGYT

CDR3 length: 12
J gene: TRBJ1-2
V gene: TRBV5-6
CDR3 protein: ASSRGTRDYGYT

CDR3 length: 13
J gene: TRBJ2-5
V gene: TRBV4-1
CDR3 protein: ASSQDVTGQETQY

CDR3 length: 14
J gene: TRBJ2-3
V gene: TRBV5-1
CDR3 protein: ASSLSAAPGTDTQY

CDR3 length: 12
J gene: TRBJ1-1
V gene: TRBV5-1
CDR3 protein: ASSGGQVNTEAF

CDR3 length: 14
J gene: TRBJ1-6
V gene: TRBV5-1
CDR3 protein: ASSSDAGRRNSPLH

CDR3 length: 14
J gene: TRBJ2-3
V gene: TRBV4-3
CDR3 protein: ASSRGGTGGTDTQY

CDR3 length: 11
J gene: TRBJ2-1
V gene: TRBV4-2
CDR3 protein: ASSPQGNNEQF

CDR3 length: 14
J gene: TRBJ2-1
V gene: TRBV6-6
CDR3 protein: ASSGQGSGGSTVLF

CDR3 length: 11
J gene: TRBJ2-2
V gene: TRBV7-2
CDR3 protein: ASSLSHTGELF

CDR3 length: 13
J gene: TRBJ2-1
V gene: TRBV5-5
CDR3 protein: ASSLGVLAGGVRF

CDR3 length: 11
J gene: TRBJ1-1
V gene: TRBV6-5
CDR3 protein: ASSLNRGDEAF

CDR3 length: 14
J gene: TRBJ2-4
V gene: TRBV7-2
CDR3 protein: ASSPRTVVAKNIQY

CDR3 length: 14
J gene: TRBJ2-7
V gene: TRBV4-2
CDR3 protein: ASSPGDRVGSYEQY

CDR3 length: 11
J gene: TRBJ2-7
V gene: TRBV10-3
CDR3 protein: AISGTGFYEQY

CDR3 length: 14
J gene: TRBJ1-1
V gene: TRBV21-1
CDR3 protein: ASSRRLGQIYTEAF

CDR3 length: 11
J gene: TRBJ2-7
V gene: TRBV29-1
CDR3 protein: SVRSGVPYEQY